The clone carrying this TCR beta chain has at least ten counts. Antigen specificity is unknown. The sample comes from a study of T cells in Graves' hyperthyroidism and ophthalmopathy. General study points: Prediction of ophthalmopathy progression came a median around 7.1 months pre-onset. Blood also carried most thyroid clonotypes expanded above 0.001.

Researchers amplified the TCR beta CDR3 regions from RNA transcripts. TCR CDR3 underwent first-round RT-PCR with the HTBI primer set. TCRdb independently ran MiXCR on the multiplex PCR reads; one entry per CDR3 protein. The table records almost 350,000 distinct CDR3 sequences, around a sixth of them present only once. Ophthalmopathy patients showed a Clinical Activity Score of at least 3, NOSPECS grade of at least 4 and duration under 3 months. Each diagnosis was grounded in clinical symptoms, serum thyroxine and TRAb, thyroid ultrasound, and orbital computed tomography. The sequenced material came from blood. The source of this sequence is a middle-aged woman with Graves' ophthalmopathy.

The CDR3 coding sequence is TGTGCCAGCAGCTTATTTGGTATTATCGGGGATAGAAGCAATCAGCCCCAGCATTTT. It translates to CASSLFGIIGDRSNQPQHF. The rearrangement uses TRBV11-3 and TRBJ1-5; D not resolved. Per germline, CDR1 SGHNT and CDR2 YENEEA. CDR3 size: 19 residues. Trimming shortened V by 2 bases and J by 1 base, and 21 bases separated the two germline ends. The full variable domain, with the rest looked up from reference TRBV11-3 and TRBJ1-5, is EAGVVQSPRYKIIEKKQPVAFWCNPISGHNTLYWYLQNLGQGPELLIRYENEEAVDDSQLPKDRFSAERLKGVDSTLKIQPAELGDSAVYLCASSLFGIIGDRSNQPQHFGDGTRLSIL.